This T cell receptor (beta chain) was found in a study of blood T cell repertoires in COVID-19 (TCRdb year 2020). Study-wide context: Collaborator samples came from the United States, Italy and Spain and covered acute and convalescent phases of COVID-19. The material from the prospective study consisted of cDNA or gDNA derived from T cells, B-cell-depleted T cells, or PBMCs. Subjects who had been exposed to COVID-19, were actively infected with it, or had recovered from it provided the deeply sampled blood TCRbeta repertoires that made up the dataset. The repertoires were released in a freely available public database intended as a resource for research on the immune response to SARS-CoV-2. The samples were drawn from the first 160 participants of the ongoing ImmuneRACE study and from some 1,300 subjects provided by 6 global collaborators. A de-identified subject ID, COVID-19 status, age in years and sex were almost always included in the sample metadata. Where available, HLA class I and class II types were obtained from metadata supplied by the sample provider rather than from assay-based typing.

Turning to this clone: Its target antigen remains unknown. No quality values exist for individual bases; no much larger clone is one base distant.

Here is what the overall study found, with its caveats: The quantity of clinical and demographic metadata differed by source and by participant and was supplied without curation.

The immunoSEQ Assay, a bias-controlled multiplex PCR, was used to amplify TCRbeta CDR3 regions from genomic DNA. Under the source paper's analysis protocol: Nucleated cell counts per sample were estimated from amplification of reference gene primers within the assay. To quantify the absolute abundance of each unique TCRbeta CDR3 rearrangement, sequence reads were collapsed and filtered. For each sample, productive Simpson clonality was calculated by taking the square root of Simpson's diversity index across productive rearrangements. The table was pulled from immuneACCESS by TCRdb, which kept in-frame rearrangements only. Such tables lose some clones; where checked, under half of the loss comes from unresolved V genes, and the rest has no known cause. The V and J calls and clone size were taken over from that table, and D and trimming were inferred from the DNA. This sample lists just under 350,000 clones; approximately 90% were detected once. The biggest ten clones account for about 3.5% of the sample.

Another Seattle source contributed samples from volunteer blood donors who had recovered from COVID-19. Each collaborating institution followed its own protocols to collect whole blood in K2EDTA tubes. For TCRbeta analysis, collaborators shipped samples in one of three forms: frozen whole blood, isolated PBMCs, or DNA extracted from either of those sample types. The CDR3 goes from the cysteine to the phenylalanine over 15 residues. Only the CDR3 part of the read is kept: 45 bases, read in frame from the first base. The germline V gene (reference sequence) specifies GTSNPN as CDR1 and SVGIG as CDR2. The junction shows trimming of 1 base on V and 4 bases on J, and the gene matches do not reach 9 bases of it.

The origin of this receptor is a woman aged 18-35 years who had recovered from COVID-19. Material: peripheral blood. Recombination linked TRBV30 to TRBJ2-5; 7 bases in the junction line up with TRBD2. The DNA sequence follows: TGTGCCTGGAGTGCCGATTGGACTAGTGGAGAGACCCAGTACTTC. The encoded protein is CAWSADWTSGETQYF.